The T cell receptor beta chain under discussion was sequenced for a study of T cells in Graves' hyperthyroidism and ophthalmopathy (dated by TCRdb to between 2018 and 2020). Study-level background: Peripheral blood samples were taken at initial diagnosis, before any treatment was given. To identify distinguishing TCR V-J signatures, a discovery cohort of around 100 patients was used, comprising under 45 with Graves' ophthalmopathy and around 57 with stable Graves' hyperthyroidism. Prospective prediction of ophthalmopathy was tested in an independent validation cohort consisting of 18 to 20 hyperthyroidism patients and 17 patients who later progressed to ophthalmopathy. The roughly 91 discovery patients were randomly divided into training and test sets at a 7:3 ratio. Thyroid tissue and blood T-cell repertoires from six Graves' hyperthyroidism patients were also compared in the study. Once sampling was done, hyperthyroidism patients were given methimazole at a starting dose of 30 mg daily, whereas ophthalmopathy patients were given high-dose intravenous methylprednisolone. According to the paper, TCR Vbeta CDR3 sequencing was carried out on 120 to 150 peripheral blood samples, which came from more than 40 ophthalmopathy, 75 to 80 hyperthyroidism and some 17 progressor patients.

This clonotype was found many times. What this receptor recognizes is not known. No quality values exist for individual bases; no much larger clone is one base distant. Looking up the germline V gene (reference sequence) yields CDR1 LGHDT and CDR2 YNNKEL. The CDR3 covers 16 residues, taking in both the cysteine and the phenylalanine. Of the read, only the CDR3 DNA is kept; its 48 bases are in frame from base 1. V is reduced by 1 base and J by 5 bases, leaving a spacing of 17 bases between them. Broader findings and caveats from the paper: No statistical method was used to fix the sample size in advance, and group allocation was not hidden from the investigators. Blood samples also contained most of the expanded thyroid clonotypes (frequency above 0.001), which suggests that blood repertoires may reflect thyroid immune responses. Ophthalmopathy was separated from stable hyperthyroidism by a 13 V-J signature model, with 85% to 90% sensitivity and approximately 84% specificity obtained in cross-validation and 80%/75% obtained in testing. In validation, progression to ophthalmopathy was predicted by the model with almost 71% sensitivity and about 72% specificity, a median of roughly 6 months before onset.

Amplification of TCR beta CDR3 regions was carried out from RNA transcripts. The first round of RT-PCR for the TCR CDR3 was performed with the HTBI primer set and the Qiagen OneStep RT-PCR kit. Libraries were constructed in a second round of multiplex PCR, after which size selection and purification were performed. Libraries were sequenced paired-end with 100 bp reads on an Illumina HiSeq2000. For the original study's pipeline: SOAPnuke was used to process the raw data, with reads discarded if the reads contained adapters or uncalled bases, had a mean Phred below 15, or lacked an exact constant-primer or identifier match. High-quality paired reads were merged using COPE v1.2.5, and each unique nucleotide sequence was defined as a clonotype. Clonotypes were aligned to IMGT TRBV, TRBD and TRBJ reference segments using MiTCR v1.1. Only V-J combinations with frequency above 0.0001, covering 99.2% of repertoires, were analysed. The TCS score was defined as the ratio of F50 (clonal expansion) to E x V (chaos), calculated using BLOSUM62-based TCRdist between CDR3 peptides within each V-J. Welch's t-statistics and random forest reduced fewer than 600 V-J features to 10 to 15, which were used in a naive Bayes classifier (R e1071). TCRdb reprocessing: public reads trimmed at Q25 with fastp, clones called with MiXCR, in-frame beta chains kept. Merged by CDR3 protein, the rows form single entries marked with the most common genes and DNA. The V and J calls here are based on TCRdb, not the publication. The sample table holds 400,000 to 550,000 distinct CDR3 sequences, of which over 13% were seen once. The ten largest make up around 17% of the sample.

Stable Graves' hyperthyroidism was defined as the absence of progression to ophthalmopathy over 18 months of follow-up. Hyperthyroidism patients were newly diagnosed, had a disease duration of under 2 months, and were aged 18 to 65 years. The study excluded patients with uncontrolled infections, other autoimmune diseases, pregnancy or lactation. Diagnoses were based on clinical symptoms, serum thyroxine and TRAb, thyroid ultrasound and orbital computed tomography. Ficoll-Paque density gradient centrifugation was used to isolate PBMCs from around 10 ml of fresh peripheral blood. Total RNA was extracted using Trizol reagent, and RNA quality was assessed on an Agilent 2100 Bioanalyzer.

The sequence was collected from a woman aged 18-35 years with Graves' hyperthyroidism. Sequenced: blood. This chain joins TRBV3-1 to TRBJ2-5, with TRBD2 tentatively as D gene (6 bases match). The DNA is as follows: TGTGCCAGCAGCCAAGCCAGCGCGGGATGGGGGGAGACCCAGTACTTC. Its protein reads: CASSQASAGWGETQYF.